This TCR beta chain was obtained from a study of blood T cell repertoires in COVID-19. Turning to the study itself: Sources were T cells, B-cell-depleted T cells, or PBMCs; the material itself was cDNA or gDNA.

There are 16 residues in the CDR3. V dropped 3 bases and J dropped 6; count of bases not matched to a gene: 6. Germline values: CDR1 ENHRY, CDR2 SYGVKD. Some clones are missing from TCRdb's copy, which holds only in-frame ones; the method was immunoSEQ multiplex PCR. The sample comprises 98,000 or so clones, about 85% of which are singletons, and less than 5% rests with the top ten. This chain uses TRBV10-3 with TRBJ2-1; TRBD2 matches at 12 bases. Material: peripheral blood. The TCR sequence derives from a woman in her 70s with acute or convalescent COVID-19. This CDR3 reads CAISDPSGGAFNEQFF. The CDR3 DNA is TGTGCCATCAGTGACCCTAGCGGGGGGGCCTTCAATGAGCAGTTCTTC.